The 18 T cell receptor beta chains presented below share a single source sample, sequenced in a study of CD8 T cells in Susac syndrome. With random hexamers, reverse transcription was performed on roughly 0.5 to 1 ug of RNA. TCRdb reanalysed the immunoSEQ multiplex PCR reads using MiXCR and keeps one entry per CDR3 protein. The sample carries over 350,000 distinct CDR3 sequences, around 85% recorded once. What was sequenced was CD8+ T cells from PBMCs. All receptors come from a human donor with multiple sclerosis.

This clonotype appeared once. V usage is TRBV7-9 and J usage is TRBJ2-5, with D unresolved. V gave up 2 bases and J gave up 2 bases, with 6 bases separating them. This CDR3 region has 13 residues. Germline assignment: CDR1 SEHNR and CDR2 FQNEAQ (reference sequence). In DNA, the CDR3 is TGTGCCAGCAGCTTAAGTTGGCAAGAGACCCAGTACTTC. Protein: CASSLSWQETQYF.

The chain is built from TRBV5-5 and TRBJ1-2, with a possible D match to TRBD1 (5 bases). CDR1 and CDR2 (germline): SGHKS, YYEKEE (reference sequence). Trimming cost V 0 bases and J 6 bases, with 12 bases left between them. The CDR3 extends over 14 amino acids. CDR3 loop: CASSLEGRGDGYTF. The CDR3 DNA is TGTGCCAGCAGCTTGGAAGGTCGGGGCGATGGCTACACCTTC.

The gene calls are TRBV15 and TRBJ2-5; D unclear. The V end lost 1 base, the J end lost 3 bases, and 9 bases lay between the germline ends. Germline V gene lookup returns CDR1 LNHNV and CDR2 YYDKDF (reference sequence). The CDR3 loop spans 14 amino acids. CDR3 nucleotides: TGTGCCACCAGCAGAGGGGTCCTTAAAGAGACCCAGTACTTC. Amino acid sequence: CATSRGVLKETQYF. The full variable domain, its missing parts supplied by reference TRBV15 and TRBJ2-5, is DAMVIQNPRYQVTQFGKPVTLSCSQTLNHNVMYWYQQKSSQAPKLLFHYYDKDFNNEADTPDNFQSRRPNTSFCFLDIRSPGLGDTAMYLCATSRGVLKETQYFGPGTRLLVL.

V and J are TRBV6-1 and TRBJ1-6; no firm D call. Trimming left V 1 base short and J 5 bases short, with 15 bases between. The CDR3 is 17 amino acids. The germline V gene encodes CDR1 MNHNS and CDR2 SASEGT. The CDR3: CASSEEWLFEDNSPLHF. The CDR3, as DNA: TGTGCCAGCAGTGAAGAATGGCTATTCGAAGATAATTCACCCCTCCACTTT.

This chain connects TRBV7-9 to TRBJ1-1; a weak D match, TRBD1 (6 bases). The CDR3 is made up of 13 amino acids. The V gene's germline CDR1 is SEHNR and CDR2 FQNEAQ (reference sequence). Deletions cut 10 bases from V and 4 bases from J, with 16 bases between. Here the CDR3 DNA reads TGTGCCACCCACGTACAGGGCTCCACTGAAGCTTTCTTT. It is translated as CATHVQGSTEAFF.

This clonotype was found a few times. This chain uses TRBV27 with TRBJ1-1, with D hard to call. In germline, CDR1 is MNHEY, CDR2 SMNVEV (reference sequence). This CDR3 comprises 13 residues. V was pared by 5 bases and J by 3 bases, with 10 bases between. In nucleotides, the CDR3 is TGTGCCAGCAGTCCAATTTTAGACACTGAAGCTTTCTTT. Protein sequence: CASSPILDTEAFF.

The CDR3 DNA reads as TGCGCCAGCAGCCAAGTCGGACCTTCAGATACGCAGTATTTT. This codes for CASSQVGPSDTQYF. This chain joins TRBV4-1 and TRBJ2-3; D not resolved. Germline assignment: CDR1 MGHRA and CDR2 YSYEKL. The CDR3 runs to 14 residues. V lost 1 base and J 4 bases, leaving 9 bases between the germline ends.

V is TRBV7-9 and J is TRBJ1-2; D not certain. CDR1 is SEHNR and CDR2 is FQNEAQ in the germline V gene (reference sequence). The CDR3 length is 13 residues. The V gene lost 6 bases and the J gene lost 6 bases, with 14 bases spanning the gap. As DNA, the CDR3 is TGTGCCAGCAGAACTACGGAAAAGGATGGCTACACCTTC. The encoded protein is CASRTTEKDGYTF.

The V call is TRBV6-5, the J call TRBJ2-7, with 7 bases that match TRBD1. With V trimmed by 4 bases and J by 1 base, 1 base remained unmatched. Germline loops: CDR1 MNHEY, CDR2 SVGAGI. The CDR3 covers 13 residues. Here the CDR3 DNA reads TGTGCCAGCAGTTGGGGACAGTCCTACGAGCAGTACTTC. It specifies CASSWGQSYEQYF.

Here the CDR3 reads CSVEGLAGVSGDTQYF. CDR3 DNA sequence: TGCAGCGTTGAGGGCCTAGCGGGAGTTTCTGGAGATACGCAGTATTTT. V is TRBV29-1 and J is TRBJ2-3; 10 nucleotides line up with TRBD2. The CDR3 contains 16 residues. The J segment lost 5 bases and the V segment lost 3 bases, leaving 11 bases of the junction unmatched. CDR1 is SQVTM, CDR2 ANQGSEA, per germline.

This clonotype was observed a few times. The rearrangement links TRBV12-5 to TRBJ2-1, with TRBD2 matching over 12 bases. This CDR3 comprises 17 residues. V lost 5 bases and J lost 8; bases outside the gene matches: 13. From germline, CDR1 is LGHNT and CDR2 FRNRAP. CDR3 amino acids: CASGPGTPSGRAYEQFF. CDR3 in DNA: TGTGCTAGTGGTCCCGGAACCCCTAGCGGGAGGGCATATGAGCAGTTCTTC.

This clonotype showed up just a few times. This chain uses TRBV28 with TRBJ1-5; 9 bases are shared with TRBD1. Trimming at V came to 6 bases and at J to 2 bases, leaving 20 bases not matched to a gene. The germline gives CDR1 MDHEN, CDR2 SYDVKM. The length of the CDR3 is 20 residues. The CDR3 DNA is TGTGCCAGCAGCCCAAATGTCTGGGACAGGGAGGACAAGCGCAATCAGCCCCAGCATTTT. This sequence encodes CASSPNVWDREDKRNQPQHF.

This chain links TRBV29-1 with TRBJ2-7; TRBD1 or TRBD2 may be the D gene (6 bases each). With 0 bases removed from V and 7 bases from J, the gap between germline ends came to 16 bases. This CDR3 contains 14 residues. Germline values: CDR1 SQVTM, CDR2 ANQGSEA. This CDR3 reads CSVEDLYRAGEQYF. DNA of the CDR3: TGCAGCGTTGAAGATCTCTACAGGGCGGGAGAGCAGTACTTC.

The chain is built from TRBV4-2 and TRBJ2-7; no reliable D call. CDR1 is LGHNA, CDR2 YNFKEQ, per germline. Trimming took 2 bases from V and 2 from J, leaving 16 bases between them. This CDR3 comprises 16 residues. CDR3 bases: TGTGCCAGCAGCCAAAGGTACCAGTGGGCCCCCTACGAGCAGTACTTC. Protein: CASSQRYQWAPYEQYF.

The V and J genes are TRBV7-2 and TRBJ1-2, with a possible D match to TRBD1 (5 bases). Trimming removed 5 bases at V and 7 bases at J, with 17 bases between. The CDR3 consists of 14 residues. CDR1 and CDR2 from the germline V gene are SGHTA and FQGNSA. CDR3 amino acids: CASSQTEVPPGYTF. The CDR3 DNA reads TGTGCCAGCAGCCAGACAGAAGTACCTCCTGGCTACACCTTC.

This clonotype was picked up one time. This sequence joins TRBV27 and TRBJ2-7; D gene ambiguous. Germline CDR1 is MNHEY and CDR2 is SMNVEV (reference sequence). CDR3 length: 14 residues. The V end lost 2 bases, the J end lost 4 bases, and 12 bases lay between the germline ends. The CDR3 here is CASSLKGRRYEQYF. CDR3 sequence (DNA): TGTGCCAGCAGTTTAAAGGGTCGTCGGTACGAGCAGTACTTC.

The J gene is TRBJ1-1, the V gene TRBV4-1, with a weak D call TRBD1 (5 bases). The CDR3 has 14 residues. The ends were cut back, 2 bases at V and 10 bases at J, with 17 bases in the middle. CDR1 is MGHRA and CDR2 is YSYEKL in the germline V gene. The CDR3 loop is CASSQSWAGLRAFF. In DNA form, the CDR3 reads TGCGCCAGCAGCCAAAGTTGGGCAGGGCTTAGAGCTTTCTTT.

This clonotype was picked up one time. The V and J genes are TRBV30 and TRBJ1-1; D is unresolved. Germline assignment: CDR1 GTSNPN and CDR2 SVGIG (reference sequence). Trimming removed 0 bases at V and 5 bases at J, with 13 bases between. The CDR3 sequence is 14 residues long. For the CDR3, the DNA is TGTGCCTGGAGTGTTTTTAGCCTGGGGACTGAAGCTTTCTTT. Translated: CAWSVFSLGTEAFF. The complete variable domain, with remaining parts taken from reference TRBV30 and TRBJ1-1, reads SQTIHQWPATLVQPVGSPLSLECTVEGTSNPNLYWYRQAAGRGLQLLFYSVGIGQISSEVPQNLSASRPQDRQFILSSKKLLLSDSGFYLCAWSVFSLGTEAFFGQGTRLTVV.